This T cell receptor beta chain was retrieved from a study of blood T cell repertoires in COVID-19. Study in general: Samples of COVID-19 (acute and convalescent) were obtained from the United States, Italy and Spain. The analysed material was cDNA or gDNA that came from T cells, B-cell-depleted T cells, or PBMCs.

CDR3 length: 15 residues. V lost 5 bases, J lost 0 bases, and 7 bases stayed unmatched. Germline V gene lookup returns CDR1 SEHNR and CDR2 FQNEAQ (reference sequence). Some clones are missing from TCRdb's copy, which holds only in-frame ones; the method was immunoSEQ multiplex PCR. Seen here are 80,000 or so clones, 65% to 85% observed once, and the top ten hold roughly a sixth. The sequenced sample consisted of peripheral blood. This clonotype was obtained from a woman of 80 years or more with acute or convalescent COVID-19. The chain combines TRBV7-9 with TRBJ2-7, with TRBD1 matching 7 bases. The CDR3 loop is CASSRGGPLSYEQYF. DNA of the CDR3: TGTGCCAGCAGCCGAGGGGGCCCTCTCTCCTACGAGCAGTACTTC. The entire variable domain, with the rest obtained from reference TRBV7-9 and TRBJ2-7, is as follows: DTGVSQNPRHKITKRGQNVTFRCDPISEHNRLYWYRQTLGQGPEFLTYFQNEAQLEKSRLLSDRFSAERPKGSFSTLEIQRTEQGDSAMYLCASSRGGPLSYEQYFGPGTRLTVT.